The TCR beta chain under discussion was sequenced for a study of T-cell memory formation after mild COVID-19. Each CDR3 protein is one row after TCRdb ran MiXCR on the 5' RACE reads. The repertoire consists of around 500,000 distinct CDR3 sequences, with roughly 20% occurring once and the leading ten covering 9% to 15%. A word on this clonotype: Its antigen is not known.

Overall study results and limits: Later expanders leaned CD4+, whereas day 15 to 85 contracting clones were balanced CD4/CD8. Second-wave clones with a day 37 peak had unconfirmed SARS-CoV-2 specificity.

Germline V CDR1 and CDR2: SGDLS, YYNGEE. There are 12 residues in the CDR3. Trimming shortened V by 2 bases and J by 8 bases, and 10 bases separated the two germline ends. The TCR originated in an adult woman who had mild COVID-19 (a few samples of this study predate the infection). Cell type and time point are not known. The sequenced sample was PBMCs or a T cell subset sorted from them (not recorded which). The rearrangement uses TRBV9 and TRBJ1-2; D unclear. Here the CDR3 reads CASSVSGRGYTF. CDR3 bases: TGTGCCAGCAGCGTCTCGGGGAGAGGCTACACCTTC.